Listed below are T cell receptor beta chains from one sample, sequenced in a study of CD4 T cells in relation to SARS-CoV-2 and coronaviruses. Only in-frame clones appear in the TCRdb table, and some are missing; sequencing was by immunoSEQ multiplex PCR. In the table there are tens of thousands of clones, about 91% of which are singletons. The sequencing input was naive CD4+ T cells from PBMCs. These receptors came from an adult with COVID-19. CDR3s include the opening cysteine and the closing phenylalanine or tryptophan. D genes are given only for firm matches. Clone size, where shown, is once, few, many, or a class for clones that have expanded.

16	TRBV10-3	TRBJ2-3	.	.	TGTGCCATCAGTGAGTTGTGGGAGGATAGCACAGATACGCAGTATTTT	CAISELWEDSTDTQYF
12	TRBV7-2	TRBJ1-5	.	few	TGTGCCAGCAGCTTATCTGTCCAGCCCCAGCATTTT	CASSLSVQPQHF
15	TRBV5-4	TRBJ2-7	.	.	TGTGCCAGCAGCGGAGGGACAGACGCGGCCTACGAGCAGTACTTC	CASSGGTDAAYEQYF
14	TRBV18	TRBJ2-7	.	.	TGTGCCAGCTCACCACCGGGGGTTCGCTACGAGCAGTACTTC	CASSPPGVRYEQYF
17	TRBV21-1	TRBJ2-2	.	.	TGTGCCAGCAGCAAAAGGGACACAGGGGTCAACACCGGGGAGCTGTTTTTT	CASSKRDTGVNTGELFF
13	TRBV11-2	TRBJ1-4	.	.	TGTGCCAGCAGCTTGGGCGGCGGGGAAAAACTGTTTTTT	CASSLGGGEKLFF
19	TRBV28	TRBJ1-6	.	once	TGTGCCAGCAGTTTATGGGCAGGGAAAAGCCTAGGGAATAATTCACCCCTCCACTTT	CASSLWAGKSLGNNSPLHF
15	TRBV7-2	TRBJ2-7	TRBD2	.	TGTGCCAGCAGCACGCCTAGCGGGAGGACCTACGAGCAGTACTTC	CASSTPSGRTYEQYF
13	TRBV3-1/TRBV3-2	TRBJ2-5	.	.	TGTGCCAGCAGCCGGCCCTACCAAGAGACCCAGTACTTC	CASSRPYQETQYF
15	TRBV5-6	TRBJ2-1	TRBD2	.	TGTGCCAGCAGCTTAATCCCAGGACTAGCAGCAGAGCAGTTCTTC	CASSLIPGLAAEQFF
20	TRBV3-1/TRBV3-2	TRBJ2-1	TRBD2	.	TGTGCCAGCAGCCAGGATGCCCTCTTAGTCTGGCGGGAGGGAAGCAATGAGCAGTTCTTC	CASSQDALLVWREGSNEQFF
15	TRBV4-2	TRBJ2-2	TRBD2	.	TGTGCCAGCAGCCAAGATCGCGGGAGGCCCGGGGAGCTGTTTTTT	CASSQDRGRPGELFF